The 28 T cell receptor beta chains reported below all come from one sample, sequenced in a study of blood T cell dynamics during melanoma immunotherapy. Time point noted: pre-treatment baseline. Here immunoSEQ multiplex PCR was the method, and the copy in TCRdb shows in-frame clones only, minus some. The data show about 13,000 clones, around 92% seen once. The input for sequencing was blood, taken from a patient treated with checkpoint blockade. The origin of the receptors is a human donor with melanoma.

The chain employs TRBV5-1 and TRBJ1-4; no firm D call. The CDR3 is made up of 14 amino acids. V lost 5 bases, J lost 0 bases, and 8 bases lay in between. CDR1 is SGHRS and CDR2 is YFSETQ in the germline V gene. The CDR3 DNA is TGCGCCAGCAGGGCAAAAGCAACTAATGAAAAACTGTTTTTT. Its protein is CASRAKATNEKLFF.

The gene calls are TRBV9 and TRBJ1-5; D unclear. V dropped 0 bases and J dropped 5 bases, with 6 bases sitting between them. This CDR3 spans 13 amino acids. Germline CDR1 is SGDLS and CDR2 is YYNGEE. Here the CDR3 DNA reads TGTGCCAGCAGCGTAGGACTTTATCAGCCCCAGCATTTT. Protein sequence: CASSVGLYQPQHF.

The rearrangement uses TRBV10-3 and TRBJ2-5, with 13 bases lining up with TRBD2. Germline V gene data show CDR1 as ENHRY and CDR2 as SYGVKD. V lost 10 bases to trimming and J lost 4 bases; unmatched junction nucleotides: 9. The CDR3 sequence is 15 residues long. The CDR3 nucleotides read TGTGCCAGCAGACGGACTAGCGGGAGAGGAGAGACCCAGTACTTC. It codes for CASRRTSGRGETQYF.

This clone appeared once. V usage is TRBV9 and J usage is TRBJ1-1, with D unresolved. The CDR3 totals 12 residues. Per germline, CDR1 SGDLS and CDR2 YYNGEE. V lost 3 bases and J lost 11, with 14 bases in between. CDR3 amino acids: CASSDRRGGAFF. The DNA for the CDR3 is TGTGCCAGCAGCGACCGGAGAGGCGGGGCTTTCTTT.

This chain uses TRBV19 with TRBJ1-4; D is perhaps TRBD1 (5 bases). Germline V gene sequence: CDR1 LNHDA, CDR2 SQIVND (reference sequence). The CDR3 spans 19 residues. Deletions cut 4 bases from V and 4 bases from J, with 25 bases between. The CDR3 spells CASSSRAGRRGSGNEKLFF. Written as DNA, the CDR3 is TGTGCCAGTAGTAGCAGGGCAGGACGTCGGGGAAGCGGTAATGAAAAACTGTTTTTT.

The J gene is TRBJ2-1, the V gene TRBV11-2; 12 bases are shared with TRBD2. This CDR3 contains 17 residues. Germline CDR1 and CDR2: SGHAT and FQNNGV. J lost 8 bases, V lost 4 bases, and 12 bases had no gene match. The CDR3 loop is CASSSPTSGRRRDEQFF. In DNA, the CDR3 is TGTGCCAGCAGCTCCCCAACTAGCGGGAGGCGGAGGGATGAGCAGTTCTTC.

This clone was recorded a few times. The rearrangement links TRBV19 to TRBJ1-5, with 8 bases matching TRBD1. From germline, CDR1 is LNHDA and CDR2 SQIVND (reference sequence). The CDR3 covers 14 residues. V shed 4 bases, J shed 4 bases, and the junction held 3 bases outside the gene matches. CDR3 DNA sequence: TGTGCCAGTAGTACTGACAGGGGTAATCAGCCCCAGCATTTT. This sequence encodes CASSTDRGNQPQHF.

This chain joins TRBV7-9 and TRBJ1-1; D may be TRBD1 (5 bases). The germline V gene has CDR1 SEHNR and CDR2 FQNEAQ (reference sequence). This CDR3 region has 16 residues. Trimming shortened V by 5 bases and J by 4 bases, and 20 bases separated the two germline ends. For the CDR3, the DNA is TGTGCCAGCAGCCCACCGGTGGGGGGATGGGGCACTGAAGCTTTCTTT. Its protein product is CASSPPVGGWGTEAFF.

This clone showed up just a few times. The chain links TRBV28 to TRBJ1-1, with 9 bases aligning to TRBD1. CDR3 length equals 13 residues. Germline V gene lookup returns CDR1 MDHEN and CDR2 SYDVKM. V lost 11 bases to trimming and J lost 4 bases; unmatched junction nucleotides: 8. The CDR3 sequence is CASYRGLSTEAFF. The CDR3 DNA reads as TGTGCCTCCTACAGGGGGCTAAGCACTGAAGCTTTCTTT.

The chain combines TRBV27 with TRBJ2-5; 12 bases align to TRBD2. The germline V gene encodes CDR1 MNHEY and CDR2 SMNVEV (reference sequence). The CDR3 sequence is 16 residues long. V shed 2 bases and J 0 bases; nucleotides not matched to a gene: 1. Here the CDR3 reads CASSLGTSGYQETQYF. The CDR3 nucleotides are TGTGCCAGCAGTTTAGGGACTAGCGGGTACCAAGAGACCCAGTACTTC.

J is TRBJ2-7 and V is TRBV7-8, with 8 bases that match TRBD2. The CDR3 is made up of 18 amino acids. Germline lookup yields CDR1 SGHVS and CDR2 FQNEAQ. The V and J ends lost 1 base and 2 bases, in that order; junction bases with no gene match: 13. The CDR3 protein is CASSLVGSGESSPYEQYF. CDR3 in DNA: TGTGCCAGCAGCTTAGTGGGTAGCGGGGAGTCAAGCCCCTACGAGCAGTACTTC.

The chain has TRBV9 and TRBJ2-1; D not resolved. V shed 3 bases and J shed 6 bases, with 16 bases lying between them. The CDR3 totals 15 residues. Germline-derived CDR1 and CDR2 are SGDLS and YYNGEE. CDR3 amino acids: CASSAQVGPTNEQFF. In DNA, the CDR3 is TGTGCCAGCAGCGCCCAGGTGGGTCCCACCAATGAGCAGTTCTTC.

DNA for the CDR3: TGCGCCAGCAGCCAAGAACTAGCGGGAGGCACAGATACGCAGTATTTT. It yields the protein CASSQELAGGTDTQYF. The chain combines TRBV4-3 with TRBJ2-3; TRBD2 matches at 11 bases. The CDR3 has 16 amino acids. J lost 1 base, V lost 0 bases, and 0 bases had no gene match. The germline gives CDR1 LGHNA, CDR2 YSLEER.

This chain connects TRBV9 to TRBJ1-6; D not resolved. The germline CDR1 and CDR2 sequences are SGDLS and YYNGEE. This CDR3 is built from 14 residues. Trimming cost V 0 bases and J 10 bases, with 11 bases left between them. In DNA, the CDR3 is TGTGCCAGCAGCGTAGACGTGGGTAGATCACCCCTCCACTTT. This translates into CASSVDVGRSPLHF.

A single count supports this clone. This chain connects TRBV7-2 to TRBJ2-5; the D gene is possibly TRBD2 (5 bases). Trimming left V 7 bases short and J 4 bases short, with 13 bases between. This CDR3 spans 13 amino acids. Per the germline V gene, CDR1 is SGHTA and CDR2 is FQGNSA. The CDR3 reads CASKRGFGETQYF. For the CDR3, the DNA is TGTGCCAGCAAACGGGGTTTCGGAGAGACCCAGTACTTC.

The chain has TRBV2 and TRBJ2-3, with TRBD2 as a possible D gene (5 bases). The V end lost 6 bases, the J end lost 7 bases, and 14 bases lay between the germline ends. CDR3 length: 13 amino acids. Looked up from germline, CDR1 is SNHLY and CDR2 is FYNNEI. The CDR3 protein is CASRKGSGNTQYF. CDR3 sequence (DNA): TGTGCCAGCAGAAAAGGTTCCGGGAATACGCAGTATTTT.

On this clone itself: One end of the junction is discordant with germline, which a read error may explain. V and J are TRBV7-7 and TRBJ2-5; tentative D call: TRBD2 (5 bases). In germline, CDR1 is SSHAT, CDR2 FNYEAQ (reference sequence). This CDR3 spans 14 amino acids. CDR3 loop: CASSRLGGQETQYF. The CDR3 DNA reads as TGTGCTAGCAGCCGACTGGGCGGGCAAGAGACCCAGTACTTC. The full variable domain, rest sourced from reference TRBV7-7 and TRBJ2-5, is GAGVSQSPRYKVTKRGQDVTLRCDPISSHATLYWYQQALGQGPEFLTYFNYEAQPDKSGLPSDRFSAERPEGSISTLTIQRTEQRDSAMYRCASSRLGGQETQYFGPGTRLLVL.

J is TRBJ2-1 and V is TRBV11-1, with TRBD1 matching over 8 bases. The CDR3 has 14 amino acids. Looked up from germline, CDR1 is SGHAT and CDR2 is FQDESV (reference sequence). Losses at the gene ends were 4 bases for V and 7 bases for J; bases not matched to a gene: 6. The CDR3 DNA reads TGTGCCAGCAGCTCTACACAGGGGGAGAATGAGCAGTTCTTC. Protein product: CASSSTQGENEQFF.

CDR3 nucleotide sequence: TGTGCCAGCACCACAACGACGGGGGGAGCTTTCTTT. This encodes CASTTTTGGAFF. The chain employs TRBV6-6 and TRBJ1-1; the D gene is possibly TRBD1 (5 bases). The V gene's germline CDR1 is MNHNY and CDR2 SVGAGI (reference sequence). V gave up 7 bases and J gave up 10 bases, with 16 bases separating them. This CDR3 region has 12 residues.

This CDR3 reads CASRTLFWGYTF. CDR3 sequence (DNA): TGTGCCAGCAGAACCTTATTCTGGGGCTACACCTTC. V and J are TRBV6-6 and TRBJ1-2; D remains ambiguous. The V and J ends lost 6 bases and 8 bases respectively, with 13 bases between them. The CDR3 spans 12 residues. Germline values: CDR1 MNHNY, CDR2 SVGAGI (reference sequence).

V is TRBV7-9 and J is TRBJ1-6; D unclear. The CDR3 totals 13 residues. Germline V gene sequence: CDR1 SEHNR, CDR2 FQNEAQ (reference sequence). The ends were cut back, 1 base at V and 7 bases at J, with 5 bases in the middle. As DNA, the CDR3 is TGTGCCAGCAGCTTAGTTCCGAATTCACCCCTCCACTTT. Its translation is CASSLVPNSPLHF.

This chain links TRBV28 with TRBJ2-1, with D possibly being TRBD1 or TRBD2 (5 bases each). Germline-derived CDR1 and CDR2 are MDHEN and SYDVKM. Trimming removed 7 bases at V and 0 bases at J, with 16 bases between. CDR3 length: 16 amino acids. CDR3 amino acids: CASNPGGESSYNEQFF. The DNA for the CDR3 is TGTGCCAGCAACCCTGGGGGAGAGAGCTCCTACAATGAGCAGTTCTTC.

The rearrangement links TRBV7-9 to TRBJ2-7; no clear D gene. This CDR3 is built from 16 residues. The ends were cut back, 5 bases at V and 1 base at J, with 18 bases in the middle. Germline assignment: CDR1 SEHNR and CDR2 FQNEAQ (reference sequence). CDR3 amino acids: CASSPGQDGRSYEQYF. The CDR3 coding sequence is TGTGCCAGCAGCCCGGGTCAAGACGGCCGATCCTACGAGCAGTACTTC.

A few counts support this clone. The chain employs TRBV2 and TRBJ2-7; 10 bases match TRBD1. Germline-derived CDR1 and CDR2 are SNHLY and FYNNEI. Unmatched junction bases numbered 6, after V lost 8 bases and J lost 2 bases. This CDR3 has 14 amino acids. CDR3 bases: TGTGCCAGCCTCCGGACAGGGGGAACCTACGAGCAGTACTTC. It codes for CASLRTGGTYEQYF. The whole variable domain, remainder taken from reference TRBV2 and TRBJ2-7, is EPEVTQTPSHQVTQMGQEVILRCVPISNHLYFYWYRQILGQKVEFLVSFYNNEISEKSEIFDDQFSVERPDGSNFTLKIRSTKLEDSAMYFCASLRTGGTYEQYFGPGTRLTVT.

The V call is TRBV7-2, the J call TRBJ2-1; maybe TRBD2 (6 bases). V gave up 5 bases and J gave up 1 base, with 18 bases separating them. The CDR3 runs 17 residues. Germline assignment: CDR1 SGHTA and CDR2 FQGNSA. CDR3 residues: CASSPGAGPRSYNEQFF. The CDR3 coding sequence is TGTGCCAGCAGCCCCGGTGCGGGGCCCCGGTCCTACAATGAGCAGTTCTTC.

The V gene is TRBV4-1, the J gene TRBJ1-5; the D gene is possibly TRBD1 (6 bases). The germline V gene has CDR1 MGHRA and CDR2 YSYEKL. The CDR3 totals 14 residues. Trimming took 4 bases from V and 3 from J, leaving 10 bases between them. DNA for the CDR3: TGCGCCAGCAGCCCACAGGGATCCAATCAGCCCCAGCATTTT. This gives the protein CASSPQGSNQPQHF.

V gene TRBV19 combines with J gene TRBJ2-1; possibly TRBD1 for D (6 bases). V lost 4 bases and J lost 10, with 11 bases in between. Germline V gene sequence: CDR1 LNHDA, CDR2 SQIVND (reference sequence). The length of the CDR3 is 12 residues. The CDR3 coding sequence is TGTGCCAGTAGTAAACAGGGATTGGAGCAGTTCTTC. The encoded protein is CASSKQGLEQFF.

V is TRBV9 and J is TRBJ2-1, with 8 bases lining up with TRBD1. This CDR3 region has 16 residues. The J segment lost 3 bases and the V segment lost 0 bases, leaving 5 bases of the junction unmatched. The germline V gene has CDR1 SGDLS and CDR2 YYNGEE. Here the CDR3 DNA reads TGTGCCAGCAGCGTAGTTCAGGGGGCGGGCTACAATGAGCAGTTCTTC. Translating gives CASSVVQGAGYNEQFF.